The clone carrying this TCR beta chain was observed a few times. The table came from immunoSEQ multiplex PCR; TCRdb's copy has only in-frame clones and leaves some out. The data contain some 180,000 clones, about 80% of them singletons. The data were taken from a study of blood T cell repertoires in COVID-19. In the study overall: Samples of COVID-19 (acute and convalescent) were obtained from the United States, Italy and Spain.

The germline CDR1 and CDR2 sequences are SNHLY and FYNNEI. The CDR3 sequence is 18 residues long. Germline trimming cut 6 bases from V and 5 bases from J; bases unmatched to any gene: 20. The origin of this receptor is a woman between 45 and 60 years old with active or convalescent COVID-19. The sequencing input was peripheral blood. This chain links TRBV2 with TRBJ2-5, with TRBD1 matching over 8 bases. The CDR3 spells CASRDREPYRATQETQYF. CDR3 sequence (DNA): TGTGCCAGCAGGGACAGGGAACCCTATCGCGCCACGCAGGAGACCCAGTACTTC.